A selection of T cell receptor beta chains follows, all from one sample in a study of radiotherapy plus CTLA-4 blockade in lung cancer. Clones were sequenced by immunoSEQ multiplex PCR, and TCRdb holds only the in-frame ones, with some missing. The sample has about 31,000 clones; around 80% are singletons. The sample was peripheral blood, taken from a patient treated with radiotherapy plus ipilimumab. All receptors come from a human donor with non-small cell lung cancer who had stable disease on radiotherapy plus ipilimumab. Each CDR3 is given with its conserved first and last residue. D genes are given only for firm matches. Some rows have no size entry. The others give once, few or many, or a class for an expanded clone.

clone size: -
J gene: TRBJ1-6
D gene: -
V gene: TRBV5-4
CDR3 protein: CASSSRGLGPLHF
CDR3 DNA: TGTGCCAGCAGCTCCCGCGGCCTAGGGCCCCTCCACTTT

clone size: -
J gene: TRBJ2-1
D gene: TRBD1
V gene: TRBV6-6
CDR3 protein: CASSKGQKHYNEQFF
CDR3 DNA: TGTGCCAGCAGTAAGGGACAGAAACACTACAATGAGCAGTTCTTC

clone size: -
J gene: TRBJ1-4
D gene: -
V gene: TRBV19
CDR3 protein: CASNRAEEKLFF
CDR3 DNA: TGTGCCAGTAACAGGGCAGAGGAAAAACTGTTTTTT

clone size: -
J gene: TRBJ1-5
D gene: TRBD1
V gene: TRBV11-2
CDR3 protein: CASSFGTGGWSNQPQHF
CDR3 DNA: TGTGCCAGCAGCTTCGGGACAGGGGGATGGAGCAATCAGCCCCAGCATTTT

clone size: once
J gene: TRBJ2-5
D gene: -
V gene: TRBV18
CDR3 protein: CASSRDGETQYF
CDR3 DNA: TGTGCCAGCTCGAGGGACGGCGAGACCCAGTACTTC

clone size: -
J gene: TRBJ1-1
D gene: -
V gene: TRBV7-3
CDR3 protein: CASSVRGGDVRNTEAFF
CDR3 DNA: TGTGCCAGCAGCGTCAGAGGGGGAGATGTTCGGAACACTGAAGCTTTCTTT

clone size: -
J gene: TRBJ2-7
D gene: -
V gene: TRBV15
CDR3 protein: CATSRLGQSSSYEQYF
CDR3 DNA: TGTGCCACCAGCAGACTTGGACAGTCCAGCTCCTACGAGCAGTACTTC

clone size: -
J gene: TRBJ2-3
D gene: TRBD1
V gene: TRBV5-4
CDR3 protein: CASSLGQGGDTQYF
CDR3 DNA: TGTGCCAGCAGCCTAGGACAGGGTGGAGATACGCAGTATTTT

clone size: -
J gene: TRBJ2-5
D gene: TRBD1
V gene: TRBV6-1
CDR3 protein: CASSRQGPWYF
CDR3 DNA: TGTGCCAGCAGTAGACAGGGCCCGTGGTACTTC

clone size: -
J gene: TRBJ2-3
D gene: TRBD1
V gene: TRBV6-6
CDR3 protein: CASSFDRGADTQYF
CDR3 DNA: TGTGCCAGCAGTTTTGACAGGGGCGCAGATACGCAGTATTTT

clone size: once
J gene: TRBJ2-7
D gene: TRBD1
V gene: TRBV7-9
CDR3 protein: CASSLERGRRTSSYEQYF
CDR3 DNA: TGTGCCAGCAGCTTAGAAAGGGGGCGGAGGACTTCGTCCTACGAGCAGTACTTC

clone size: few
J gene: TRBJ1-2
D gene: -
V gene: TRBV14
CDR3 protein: CASSQGVLRGYTF
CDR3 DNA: TGTGCCAGCAGCCAAGGGGTTCTTCGTGGCTACACCTTC

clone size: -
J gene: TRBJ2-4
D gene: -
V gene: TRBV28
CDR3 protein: CASPDRSKNIQYF
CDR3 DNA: TGTGCCAGCCCTGACAGGAGCAAAAACATTCAGTACTTC

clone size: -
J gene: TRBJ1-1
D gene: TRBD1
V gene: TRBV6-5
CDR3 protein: CASISQGALTEAFF
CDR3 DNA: TGTGCCAGCATCTCGCAGGGGGCGCTCACTGAAGCTTTCTTT

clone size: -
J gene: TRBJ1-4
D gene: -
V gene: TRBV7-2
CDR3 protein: CASSLDPTDSPGHGEKLFF
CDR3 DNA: TGTGCCAGCAGCTTAGACCCGACGGATAGCCCGGGTCACGGGGAAAAACTGTTTTTT

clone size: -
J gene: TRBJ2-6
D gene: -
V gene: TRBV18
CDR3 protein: CASSPLRVLGANVLTF
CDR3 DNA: TGTGCCAGCTCACCACTCAGGGTACTTGGGGCCAACGTCCTGACTTTC

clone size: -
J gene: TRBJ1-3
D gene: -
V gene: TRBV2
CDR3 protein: CASRAGQYTIYF
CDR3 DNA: TGTGCCAGCAGGGCCGGACAGTACACCATATATTTT

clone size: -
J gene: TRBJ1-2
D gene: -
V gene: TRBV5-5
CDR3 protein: CASSPSDGYGYTF
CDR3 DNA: TGTGCCAGCAGCCCATCTGACGGCTATGGCTACACCTTC

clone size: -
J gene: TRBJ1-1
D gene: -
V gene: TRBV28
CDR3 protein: CASSFVAAGLNTEAFF
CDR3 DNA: TGTGCCAGCAGTTTTGTAGCGGCGGGTTTAAACACTGAAGCTTTCTTT

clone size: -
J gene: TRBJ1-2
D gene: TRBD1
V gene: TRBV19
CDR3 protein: CASSFGTGAYGYTF
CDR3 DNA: TGTGCCAGTAGTTTCGGGACAGGGGCCTATGGCTACACCTTC

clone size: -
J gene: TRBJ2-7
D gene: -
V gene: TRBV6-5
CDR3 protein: CASSGAYEQYF
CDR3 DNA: TGTGCCAGCAGTGGTGCCTACGAGCAGTACTTC

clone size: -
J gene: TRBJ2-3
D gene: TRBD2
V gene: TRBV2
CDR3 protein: CASSGWLAGATRTDTQYF
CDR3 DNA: TGTGCCAGCAGTGGGTGGCTAGCGGGGGCCACGCGCACAGATACGCAGTATTTT

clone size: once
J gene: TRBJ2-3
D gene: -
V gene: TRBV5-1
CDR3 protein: CASSLAGQGGGDTQYF
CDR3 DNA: TGCGCCAGCAGCTTGGCCGGGCAGGGTGGGGGAGATACGCAGTATTTT

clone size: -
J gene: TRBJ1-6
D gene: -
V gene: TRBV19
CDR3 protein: CASSIGGPLHF
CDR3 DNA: TGTGCCAGTAGCATTGGGGGACCCCTCCACTTT

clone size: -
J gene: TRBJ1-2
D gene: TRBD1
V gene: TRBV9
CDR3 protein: CASSVEGTDYGYTF
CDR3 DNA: TGTGCCAGCAGCGTAGAGGGGACAGACTATGGCTACACCTTC

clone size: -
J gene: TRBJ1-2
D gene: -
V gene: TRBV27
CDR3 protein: CASSLVGGRYGYTF
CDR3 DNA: TGTGCCAGCAGTTTAGTAGGCGGGCGCTATGGCTACACCTTC

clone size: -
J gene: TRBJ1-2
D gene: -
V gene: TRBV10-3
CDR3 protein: CATVSGSMEGYTF
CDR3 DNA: TGTGCCACCGTCTCGGGCTCCATGGAGGGCTACACCTTC

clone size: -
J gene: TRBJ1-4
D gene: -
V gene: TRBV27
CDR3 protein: CASSRRGVATNEKLFF
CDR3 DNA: TGTGCCAGCAGCCGACGAGGGGTAGCTACTAATGAAAAACTGTTTTTT

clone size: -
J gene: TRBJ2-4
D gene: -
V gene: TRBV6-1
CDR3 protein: CASSHARVGGNIQYF
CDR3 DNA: TGTGCCAGCAGCCACGCGCGGGTTGGGGGAAACATTCAGTACTTC

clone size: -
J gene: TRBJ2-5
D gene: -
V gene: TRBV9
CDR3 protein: CASSVFIQETQYF
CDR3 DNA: TGTGCCAGCAGCGTATTCATACAAGAGACCCAGTACTTC

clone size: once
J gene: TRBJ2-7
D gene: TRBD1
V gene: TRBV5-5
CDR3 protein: CASSFAGQGAPYEQYF
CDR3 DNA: TGTGCCAGCAGCTTCGCGGGACAGGGGGCTCCCTACGAGCAGTACTTC

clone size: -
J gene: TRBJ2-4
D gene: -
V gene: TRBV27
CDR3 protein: CASSLSSGGGKNIQYF
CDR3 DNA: TGTGCCAGCAGTTTATCGTCAGGGGGAGGCAAAAACATTCAGTACTTC

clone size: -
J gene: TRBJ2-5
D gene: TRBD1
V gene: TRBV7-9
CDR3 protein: CASSSTGVGETQYF
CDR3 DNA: TGTGCCAGCAGCTCGACAGGGGTGGGGGAGACCCAGTACTTC

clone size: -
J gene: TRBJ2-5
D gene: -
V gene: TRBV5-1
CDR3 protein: CASSFEETQYF
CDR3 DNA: TGCGCCAGCAGCTTCGAAGAGACCCAGTACTTC

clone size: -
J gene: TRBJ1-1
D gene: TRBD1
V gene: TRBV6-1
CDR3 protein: CANVQGVSITEAFF
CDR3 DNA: TGTGCCAACGTGCAGGGGGTTAGTATCACTGAAGCTTTCTTT

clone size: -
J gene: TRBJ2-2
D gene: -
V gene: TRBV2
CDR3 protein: CASSPGARARSTGELFF
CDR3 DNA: TGTGCCAGCAGCCCTGGCGCGCGGGCCCGGAGCACCGGGGAGCTGTTTTTT

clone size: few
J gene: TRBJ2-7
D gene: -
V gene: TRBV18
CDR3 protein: CASSPQPRIYEQYF
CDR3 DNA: TGTGCCAGCTCACCACAACCCCGAATCTACGAGCAGTACTTC

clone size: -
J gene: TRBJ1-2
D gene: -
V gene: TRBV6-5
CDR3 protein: CASSYGPRGYGYTF
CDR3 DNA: TGTGCCAGCAGTTACGGTCCGAGGGGATATGGCTACACCTTC

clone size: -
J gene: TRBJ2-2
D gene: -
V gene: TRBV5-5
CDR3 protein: CASSLAHTVYTGELFF
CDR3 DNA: TGTGCCAGCAGCTTGGCCCATACTGTATACACCGGGGAGCTGTTTTTT

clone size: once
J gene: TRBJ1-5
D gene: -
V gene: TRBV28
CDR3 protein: CASRPTQGTNQPQHF
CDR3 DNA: TGTGCCAGCAGACCCACTCAGGGGACCAATCAGCCCCAGCATTTT

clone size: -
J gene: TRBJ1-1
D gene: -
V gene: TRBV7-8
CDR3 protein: CASSLSITEAFF
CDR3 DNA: TGTGCCAGCAGCTTAAGCATCACTGAAGCTTTCTTT

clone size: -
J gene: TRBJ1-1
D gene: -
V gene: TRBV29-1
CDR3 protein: CSGRRTGGTEAFF
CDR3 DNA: TGCAGCGGCCGAAGGACGGGAGGAACTGAAGCTTTCTTT

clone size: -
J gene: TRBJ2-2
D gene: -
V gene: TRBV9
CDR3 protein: CASSVGGLQVTGELFF
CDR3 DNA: TGTGCCAGCAGCGTAGGAGGCCTTCAGGTCACCGGGGAGCTGTTTTTT

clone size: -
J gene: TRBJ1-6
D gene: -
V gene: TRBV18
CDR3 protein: CASSPLQGDSPLHF
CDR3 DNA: TGTGCCAGCTCACCTCTCCAGGGAGATTCACCCCTCCACTTT

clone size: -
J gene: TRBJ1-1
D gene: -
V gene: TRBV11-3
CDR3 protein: CASSLGLNTEAFF
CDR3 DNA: TGTGCCAGCAGCTTAGGTCTGAACACTGAAGCTTTCTTT

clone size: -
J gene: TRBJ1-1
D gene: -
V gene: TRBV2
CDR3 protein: CASRPANTEAFF
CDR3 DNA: TGTGCCAGCAGACCAGCGAACACTGAAGCTTTCTTT

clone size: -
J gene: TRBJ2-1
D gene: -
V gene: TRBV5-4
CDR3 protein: CASSLSSYNEQFF
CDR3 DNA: TGTGCCAGCAGCTTGAGCTCCTACAATGAGCAGTTCTTC

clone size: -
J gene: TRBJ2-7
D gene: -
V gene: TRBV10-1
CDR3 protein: CASSGTASYEQYF
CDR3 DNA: TGCGCCAGCAGTGGGACAGCTTCCTACGAGCAGTACTTC

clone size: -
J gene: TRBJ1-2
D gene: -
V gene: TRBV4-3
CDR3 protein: CASSQDGTPTNYGYTF
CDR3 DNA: TGCGCCAGCAGCCAAGATGGGACACCGACTAACTATGGCTACACCTTC

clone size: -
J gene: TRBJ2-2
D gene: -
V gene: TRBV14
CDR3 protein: CASSPGPVTGELFF
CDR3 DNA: TGTGCCAGCAGCCCAGGCCCAGTCACCGGGGAGCTGTTTTTT

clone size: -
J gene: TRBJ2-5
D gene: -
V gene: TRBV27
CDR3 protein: CASSLKGETQYF
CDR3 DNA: TGTGCCAGCAGTTTAAAGGGAGAGACCCAGTACTTC

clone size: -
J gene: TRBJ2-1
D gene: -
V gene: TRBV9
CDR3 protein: CASSVDVGSYNEQFF
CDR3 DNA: TGTGCCAGCAGCGTAGATGTCGGTTCCTACAATGAGCAGTTCTTC